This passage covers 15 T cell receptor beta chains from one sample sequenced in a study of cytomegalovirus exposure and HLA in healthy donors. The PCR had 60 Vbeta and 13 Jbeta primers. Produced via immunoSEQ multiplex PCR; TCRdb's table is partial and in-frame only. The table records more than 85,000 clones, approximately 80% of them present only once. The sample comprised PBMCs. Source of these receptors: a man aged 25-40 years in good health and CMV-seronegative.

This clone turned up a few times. The CDR3 region is CASTASRAEAFF. In DNA, the CDR3 is TGTGCCAGTACCGCCTCTCGGGCTGAAGCTTTCTTT. This chain joins TRBV19 and TRBJ1-1; D not resolved. This CDR3 has 12 residues. Deletions cut 7 bases from V and 6 bases from J, with 12 bases between. Germline CDR1 is LNHDA and CDR2 is SQIVND (reference sequence).

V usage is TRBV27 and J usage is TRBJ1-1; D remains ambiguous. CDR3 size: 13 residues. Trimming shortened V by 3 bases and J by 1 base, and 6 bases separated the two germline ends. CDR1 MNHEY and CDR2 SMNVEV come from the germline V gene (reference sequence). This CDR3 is CASSFRRNTEAFF. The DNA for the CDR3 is TGTGCCAGCAGTTTCCGGAGGAACACTGAAGCTTTCTTT.

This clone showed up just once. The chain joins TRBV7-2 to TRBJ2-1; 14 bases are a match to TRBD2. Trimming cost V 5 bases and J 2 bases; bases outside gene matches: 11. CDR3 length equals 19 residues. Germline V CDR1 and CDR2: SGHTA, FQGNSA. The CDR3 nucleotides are TGTGCCAGCAGCACAACGGGACTAGCGGGGGCCATCCCCTACAATGAGCAGTTCTTC. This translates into CASSTTGLAGAIPYNEQFF.

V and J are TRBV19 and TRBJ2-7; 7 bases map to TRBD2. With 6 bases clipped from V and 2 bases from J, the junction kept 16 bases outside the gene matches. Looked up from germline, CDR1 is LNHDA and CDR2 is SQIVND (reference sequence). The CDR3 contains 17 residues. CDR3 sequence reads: CASSPARSRGLPYEQYF. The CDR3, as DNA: TGTGCCAGTAGCCCCGCCAGGTCGCGGGGGTTACCCTACGAGCAGTACTTC.

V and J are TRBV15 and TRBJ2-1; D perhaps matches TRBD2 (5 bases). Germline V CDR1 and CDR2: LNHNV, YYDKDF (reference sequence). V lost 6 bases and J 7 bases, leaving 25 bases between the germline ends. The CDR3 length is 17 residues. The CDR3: CATSSPLERAIGNEQFF. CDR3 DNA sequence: TGTGCCACCAGTTCCCCCCTGGAGAGGGCAATAGGGAATGAGCAGTTCTTC.

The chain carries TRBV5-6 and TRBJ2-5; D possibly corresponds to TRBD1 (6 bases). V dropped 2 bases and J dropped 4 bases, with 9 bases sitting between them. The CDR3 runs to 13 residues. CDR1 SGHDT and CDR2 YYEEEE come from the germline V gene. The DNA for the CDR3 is TGTGCCAGCAGCTTCACAGGGATAGAGACCCAGTACTTC. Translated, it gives CASSFTGIETQYF.

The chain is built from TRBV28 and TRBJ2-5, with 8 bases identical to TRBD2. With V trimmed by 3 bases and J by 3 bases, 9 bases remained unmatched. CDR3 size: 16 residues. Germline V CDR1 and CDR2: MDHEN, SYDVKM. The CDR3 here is CASSLVIAGSKETQYF. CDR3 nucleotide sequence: TGTGCCAGCAGTTTGGTGATAGCGGGGTCTAAAGAGACCCAGTACTTC. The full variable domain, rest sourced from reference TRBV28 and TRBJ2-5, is DVKVTQSSRYLVKRTGEKVFLECVQDMDHENMFWYRQDPGLGLRLIYFSYDVKMKEKGDIPEGYSVSREKKERFSLILESASTNQTSMYLCASSLVIAGSKETQYFGPGTRLLVL.

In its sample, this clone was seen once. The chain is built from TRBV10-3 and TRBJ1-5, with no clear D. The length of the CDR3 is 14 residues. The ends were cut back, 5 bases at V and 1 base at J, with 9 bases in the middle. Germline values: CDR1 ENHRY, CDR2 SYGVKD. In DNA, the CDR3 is TGTGCCATCAGTTCCGCGGGAAGCAATCAGCCCCAGCATTTT. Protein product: CAISSAGSNQPQHF.

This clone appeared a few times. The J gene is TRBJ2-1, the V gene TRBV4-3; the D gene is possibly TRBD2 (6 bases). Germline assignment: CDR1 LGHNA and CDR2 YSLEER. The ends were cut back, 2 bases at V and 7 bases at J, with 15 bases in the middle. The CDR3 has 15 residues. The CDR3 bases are TGCGCCAGCAGCCAATCTAGCGTCCATCCAAATGAGCAGTTCTTC. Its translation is CASSQSSVHPNEQFF.

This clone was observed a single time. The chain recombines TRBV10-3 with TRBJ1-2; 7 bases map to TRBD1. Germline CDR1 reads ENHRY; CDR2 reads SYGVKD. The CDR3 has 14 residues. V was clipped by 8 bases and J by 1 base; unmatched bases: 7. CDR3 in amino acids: CAIGGRDSNYGYTF. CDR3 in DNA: TGTGCCATCGGGGGCCGGGACAGTAACTATGGCTACACCTTC.

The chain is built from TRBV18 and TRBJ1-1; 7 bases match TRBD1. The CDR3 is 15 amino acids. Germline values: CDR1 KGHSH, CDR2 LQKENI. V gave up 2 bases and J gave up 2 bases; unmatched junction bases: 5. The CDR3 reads CASSPRGQTNTEAFF. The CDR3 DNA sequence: TGTGCCAGCTCACCAAGGGGGCAGACAAACACTGAAGCTTTCTTT.

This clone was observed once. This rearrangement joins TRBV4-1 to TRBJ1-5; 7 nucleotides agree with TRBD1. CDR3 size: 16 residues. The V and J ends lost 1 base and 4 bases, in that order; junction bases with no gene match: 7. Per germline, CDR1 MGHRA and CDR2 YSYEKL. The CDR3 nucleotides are TGCGCCAGCAGCCAAGGGAAGGGGGCTTTGAATCAGCCCCAGCATTTT. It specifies CASSQGKGALNQPQHF.

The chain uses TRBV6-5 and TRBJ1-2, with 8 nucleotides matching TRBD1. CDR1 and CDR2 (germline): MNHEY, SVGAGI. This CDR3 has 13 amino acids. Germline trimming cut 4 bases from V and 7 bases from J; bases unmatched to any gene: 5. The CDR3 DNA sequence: TGTGCCAGCAGTTCGACAGGGGCAGGTGGCTACACCTTC. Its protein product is CASSSTGAGGYTF.

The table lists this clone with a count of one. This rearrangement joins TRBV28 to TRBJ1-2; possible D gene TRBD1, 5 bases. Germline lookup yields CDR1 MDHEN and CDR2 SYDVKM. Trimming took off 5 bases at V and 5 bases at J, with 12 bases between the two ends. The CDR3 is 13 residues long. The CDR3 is CASSLGGLYGYTF. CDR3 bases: TGTGCCAGCAGTCTCGGGGGGTTATATGGCTACACCTTC.

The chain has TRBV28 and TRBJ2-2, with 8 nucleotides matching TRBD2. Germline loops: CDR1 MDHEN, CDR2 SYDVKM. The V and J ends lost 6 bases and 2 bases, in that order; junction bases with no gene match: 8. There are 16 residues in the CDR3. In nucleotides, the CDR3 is TGTGCCAGCAGGCGAGATAGCGGGAAAAACACCGGGGAGCTGTTTTTT. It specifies CASRRDSGKNTGELFF.